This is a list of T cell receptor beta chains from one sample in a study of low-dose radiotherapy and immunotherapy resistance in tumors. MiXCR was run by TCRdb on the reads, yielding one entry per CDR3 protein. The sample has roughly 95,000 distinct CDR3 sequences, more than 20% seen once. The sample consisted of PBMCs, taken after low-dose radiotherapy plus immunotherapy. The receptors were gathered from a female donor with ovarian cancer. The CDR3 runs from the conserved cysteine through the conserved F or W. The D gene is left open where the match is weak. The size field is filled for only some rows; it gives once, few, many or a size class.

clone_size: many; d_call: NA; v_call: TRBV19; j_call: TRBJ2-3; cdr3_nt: TGTGCCAGTAGTCCCGGTGGGCCAGATACGCAGTATTTT; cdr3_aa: CASSPGGPDTQYF
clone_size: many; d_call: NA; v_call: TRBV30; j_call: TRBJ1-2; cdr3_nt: TGTGCCTGGAGTGTAGGGCGAATACAGGGCTTTCGCTATGGCTACACCTTC; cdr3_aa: CAWSVGRIQGFRYGYTF
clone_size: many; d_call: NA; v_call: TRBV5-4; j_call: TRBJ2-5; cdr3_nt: TGTGCCAGCAGCTTGAGACACAGGGAAGAGACCCAGTACTTC; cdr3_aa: CASSLRHREETQYF
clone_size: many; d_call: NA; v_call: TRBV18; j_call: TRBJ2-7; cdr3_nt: TGTGCCAGCTCACCCCAGATAGGTCGGAGTACGGAGCAGCAGTACTTC; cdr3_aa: CASSPQIGRSTEQQYF
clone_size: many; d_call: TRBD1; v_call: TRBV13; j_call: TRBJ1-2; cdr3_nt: TGTGCCAGCAGCCAGACAGGGTCTGGCTACACCTTC; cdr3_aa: CASSQTGSGYTF
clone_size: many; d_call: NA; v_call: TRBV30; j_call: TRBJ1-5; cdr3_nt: TGTGCCTGGGGTGACAGAAAATATCAGCCCCAGCATTTT; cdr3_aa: CAWGDRKYQPQHF
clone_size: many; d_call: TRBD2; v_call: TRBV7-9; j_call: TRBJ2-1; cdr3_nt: TGTGCCAGCAGCTTAGGCCAGGGACTAGCGGGGGTCAGGGTGCAGTTCTTC; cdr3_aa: CASSLGQGLAGVRVQFF
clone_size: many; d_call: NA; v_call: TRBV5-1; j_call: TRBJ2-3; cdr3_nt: TGTGCCAGCAGTCTTGCAGATACGCAGTATTTT; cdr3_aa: CASSLADTQYF
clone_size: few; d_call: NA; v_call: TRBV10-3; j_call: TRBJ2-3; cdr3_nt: NA; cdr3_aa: CAIRQLAGDRDTQYFF
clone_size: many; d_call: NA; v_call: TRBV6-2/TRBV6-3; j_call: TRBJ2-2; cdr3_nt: TGTGCCAGCAGTTACTCGGGCGGTGGGGAGCTGTTTTTT; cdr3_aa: CASSYSGGGELFF
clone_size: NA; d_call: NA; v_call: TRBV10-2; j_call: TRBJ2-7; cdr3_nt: TGCGCCAGCAGTGCGGGGGACCCGACCTCCGAGCAGTACTTC; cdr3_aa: CASSAGDPTSEQYF
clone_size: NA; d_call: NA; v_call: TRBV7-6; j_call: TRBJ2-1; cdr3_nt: TGTGCCACAAGCCGTCGGGAAGCGGACTACAATGAGCAGTTCTTC; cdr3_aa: CATSRREADYNEQFF
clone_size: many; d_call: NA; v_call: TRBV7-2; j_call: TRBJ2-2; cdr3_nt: TGTGCCAGCAGCTTAACTGGGCACCCACCTGGGGGGACCGGGGAGCTGTTTTTT; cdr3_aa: CASSLTGHPPGGTGELFF
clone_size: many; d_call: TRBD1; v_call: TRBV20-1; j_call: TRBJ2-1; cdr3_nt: TGCAGTGCTTCCCCCCAAGGACAGGCGGTTTGGGGTGAGCAGTTCTTC; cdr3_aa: CSASPQGQAVWGEQFF
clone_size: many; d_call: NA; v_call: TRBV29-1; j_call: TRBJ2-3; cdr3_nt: TGCAGCGTTGAGGCTGGTAAAGATACGCAGTATTTT; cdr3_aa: CSVEAGKDTQYF
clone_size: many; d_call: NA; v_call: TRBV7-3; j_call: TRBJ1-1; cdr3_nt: TGTGCCAGCAGCTTATTATCCTGGGGGCCCAATGAAGCTTTCTTT; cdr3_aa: CASSLLSWGPNEAFF
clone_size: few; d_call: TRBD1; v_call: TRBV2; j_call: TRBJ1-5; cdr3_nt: TGTGCCAGCAGCCTCACCCAGGGGGGCAATCAGCCCCAGCATTTT; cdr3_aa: CASSLTQGGNQPQHF
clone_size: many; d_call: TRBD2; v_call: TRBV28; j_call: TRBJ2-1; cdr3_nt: TGTGCCAGCAGGCTTAGCGGGGGGCTCTACAATGAGCAGTTCTTC; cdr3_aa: CASRLSGGLYNEQFF
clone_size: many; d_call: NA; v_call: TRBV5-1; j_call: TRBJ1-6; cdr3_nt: TGCGCCAGCAGCTTGGAGCAGGGGAATAATTCACCCCTCCACTTT; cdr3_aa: CASSLEQGNNSPLHF
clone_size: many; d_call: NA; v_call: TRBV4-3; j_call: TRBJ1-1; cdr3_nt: TGCGCCAGCAGCCAAGATCTGGTAGTGAACACTGAAGCTTTCTTT; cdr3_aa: CASSQDLVVNTEAFF
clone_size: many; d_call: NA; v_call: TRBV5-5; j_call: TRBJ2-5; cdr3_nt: TGTGCCAGCAGCCCTAACCAAGAGACCCAGTACTTC; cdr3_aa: CASSPNQETQYF
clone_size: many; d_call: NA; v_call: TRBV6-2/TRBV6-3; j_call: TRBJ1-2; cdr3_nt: TGTGCCAGCAGCTATGGCTACACCTTC; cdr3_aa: CASSYGYTF
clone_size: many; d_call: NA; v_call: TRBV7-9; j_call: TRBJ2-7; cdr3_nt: TGTGCCAGCAGCTTTTCTGTCGGGGCTCACTACGAGCAGTACTTC; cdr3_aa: CASSFSVGAHYEQYF
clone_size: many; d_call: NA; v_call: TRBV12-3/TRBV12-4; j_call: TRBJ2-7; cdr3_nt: TGTGCCAGCAGGTACGAGCAGTACTTC; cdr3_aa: CASRYEQYF
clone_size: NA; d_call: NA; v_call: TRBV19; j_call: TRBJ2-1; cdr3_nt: TGTGCCAGTACGGGGCTCTCCTACAATGAGCAGTTCTTC; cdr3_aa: CASTGLSYNEQFF
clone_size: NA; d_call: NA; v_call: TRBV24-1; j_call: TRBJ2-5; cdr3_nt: TGTGCCACCAGTGCGAGGGGGAACCAAGAGACCCAGTACTTC; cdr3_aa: CATSARGNQETQYF
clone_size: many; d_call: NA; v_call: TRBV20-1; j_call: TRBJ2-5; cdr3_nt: TGCAGTGCTAGAGATCTAGTTGAGGAGACCCAGTACTTC; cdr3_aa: CSARDLVEETQYF
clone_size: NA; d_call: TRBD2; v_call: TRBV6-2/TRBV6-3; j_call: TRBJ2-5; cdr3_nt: TGTGCCAGCAGTCGACTAGCGGGAGGGGAAGAGACCCAGTACTTC; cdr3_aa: CASSRLAGGEETQYF
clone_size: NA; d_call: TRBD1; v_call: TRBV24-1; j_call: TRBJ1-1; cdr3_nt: TGTGCCACCAGTGACCCAAACAGGGGCGAAGCTTTCTTT; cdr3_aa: CATSDPNRGEAFF
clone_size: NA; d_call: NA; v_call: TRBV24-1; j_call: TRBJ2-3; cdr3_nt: TGTGCCACCAGTGATCTCCTAACAGATACGCAGTATTTT; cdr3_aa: CATSDLLTDTQYF
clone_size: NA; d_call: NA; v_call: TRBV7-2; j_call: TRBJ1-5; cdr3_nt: TGTGCCAGCAGCTTAGTGGTCGGGGCTGTTCAGCCCCAGCATTTT; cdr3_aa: CASSLVVGAVQPQHF
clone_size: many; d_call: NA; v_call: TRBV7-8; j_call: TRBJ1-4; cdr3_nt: TGTGCCAGCAGCTTAGCCGGGGGGGCCCATGAAAAACTGTTTTTT; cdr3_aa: CASSLAGGAHEKLFF
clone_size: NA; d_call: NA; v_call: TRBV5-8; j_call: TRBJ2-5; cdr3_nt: TGTGCCAGCAGCCTGGGATCGGAGACCCAGTACTTC; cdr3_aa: CASSLGSETQYF
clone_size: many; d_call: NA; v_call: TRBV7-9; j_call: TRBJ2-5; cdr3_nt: TGTGCCAGCAGCAGCGCCGCGGCAGGCCTACAAGAGACCCAGTACTTC; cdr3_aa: CASSSAAAGLQETQYF
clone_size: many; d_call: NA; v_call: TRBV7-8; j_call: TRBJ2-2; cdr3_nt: TGTGCCAGCAGCTTAGGACATTCAAGCACCGGGGAGCTGTTTTTT; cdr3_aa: CASSLGHSSTGELFF
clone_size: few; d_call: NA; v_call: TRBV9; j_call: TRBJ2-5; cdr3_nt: TGTGCCAGCAGCGTAACCCCCCGGGAGACCCAGTACTTC; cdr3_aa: CASSVTPRETQYF
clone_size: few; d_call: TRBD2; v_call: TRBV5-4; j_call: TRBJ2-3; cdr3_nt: TGTGCCAGCAGCTTCCCAGCGGGACTCACAGATACGCAGTATTTT; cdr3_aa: CASSFPAGLTDTQYF
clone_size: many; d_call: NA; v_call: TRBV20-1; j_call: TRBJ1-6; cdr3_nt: TGCAGTGCTAGTGGACCCAGCTCCTATAATTCACCCCTCCACTTT; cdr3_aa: CSASGPSSYNSPLHF
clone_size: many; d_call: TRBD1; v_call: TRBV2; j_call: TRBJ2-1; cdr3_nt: TGTGCCAGCATCCGGGACAGCAAAATCAATGAGCAGTTCTTC; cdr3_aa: CASIRDSKINEQFF
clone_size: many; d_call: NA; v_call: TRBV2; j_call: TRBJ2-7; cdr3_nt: TGTGCCAGCAGTGAGGCGACCGGCGGGGATGCATCTGAGCAGTACTTC; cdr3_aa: CASSEATGGDASEQYF
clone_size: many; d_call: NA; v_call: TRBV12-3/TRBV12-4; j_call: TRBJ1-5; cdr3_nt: TGTGCCAGCAGTTTAGCGAGCAATCAGCCCCAGCATTTT; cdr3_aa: CASSLASNQPQHF
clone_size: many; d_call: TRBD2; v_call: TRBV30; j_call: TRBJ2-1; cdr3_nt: TGTGCCTGGAGTGCGTCCTTTTCGAGCGGGAGACGCTATGAGCAGTTCTTC; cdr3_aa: CAWSASFSSGRRYEQFF
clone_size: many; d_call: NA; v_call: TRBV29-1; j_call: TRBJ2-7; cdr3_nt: TGCAGCTGCCGCGGGGGCCACGAGCAGTACTTC; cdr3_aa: CSCRGGHEQYF
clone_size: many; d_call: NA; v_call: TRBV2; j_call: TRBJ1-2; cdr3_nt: TGTGCCAGCACGGCTGGGCTCGTGTATGGCTACACCTTC; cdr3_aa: CASTAGLVYGYTF
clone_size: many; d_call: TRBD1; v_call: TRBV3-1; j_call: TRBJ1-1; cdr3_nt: TGTGCCAGCAGCGCGAGACCGGGACAGGGGGCTACGAACGCTGAAGCTTTCTTT; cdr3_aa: CASSARPGQGATNAEAFF
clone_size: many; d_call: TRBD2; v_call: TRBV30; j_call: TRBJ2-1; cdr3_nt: TGTGCCTGGAGTGGTAGGCGGGAGTCATACAATGAGCAGTTCTTC; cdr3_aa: CAWSGRRESYNEQFF
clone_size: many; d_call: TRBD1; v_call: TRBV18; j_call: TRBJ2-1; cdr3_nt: TGTGCCAGCTCACTGGAGACAGGGTACTCCTACAATGAGCAGTTCTTC; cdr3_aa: CASSLETGYSYNEQFF
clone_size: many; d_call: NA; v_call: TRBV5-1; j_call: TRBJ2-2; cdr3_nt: TGCGCCAGCAGCCTCGCGGTGGGGAACACCGGGGAGCTGTTTTTT; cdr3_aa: CASSLAVGNTGELFF
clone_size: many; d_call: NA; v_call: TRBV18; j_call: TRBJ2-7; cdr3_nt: TGTGCCAGCTCAGGTTCCGGGTTCGGCTACGAGCAGTACTTC; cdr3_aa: CASSGSGFGYEQYF
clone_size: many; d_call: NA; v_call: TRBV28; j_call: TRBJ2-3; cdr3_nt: TGTGCCAGCAGTCCATACCCCAGGGGGGTGAGCACAGATACGCAGTATTTT; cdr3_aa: CASSPYPRGVSTDTQYF
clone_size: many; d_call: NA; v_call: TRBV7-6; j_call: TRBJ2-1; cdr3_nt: TGTGCCAGCAGCCAGGGTCCATACAATGAGCAGTTCTTC; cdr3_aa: CASSQGPYNEQFF
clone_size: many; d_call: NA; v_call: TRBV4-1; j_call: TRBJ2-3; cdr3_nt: TGCGCCAGCAGCCAACGAGCGGGTGCTGGCACAGATACGCAGTATTTT; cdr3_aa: CASSQRAGAGTDTQYF
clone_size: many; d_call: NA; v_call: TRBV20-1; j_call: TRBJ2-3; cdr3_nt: TGCAGTGCTAGATCCCAGGGCCCCCCCACGCAGTATTTT; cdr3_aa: CSARSQGPPTQYF
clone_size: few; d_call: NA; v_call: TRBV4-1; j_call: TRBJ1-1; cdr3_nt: TGCGCCAGCAGCCAAGACCGATCAGAGAGCACTGAAGCTTTCTTT; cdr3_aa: CASSQDRSESTEAFF
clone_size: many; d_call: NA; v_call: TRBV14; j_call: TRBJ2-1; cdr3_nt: TGTGCCAGCAGCCGGACCATAGGATCCCTCTCCTACAATGAGCAGTTCTTC; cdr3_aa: CASSRTIGSLSYNEQFF
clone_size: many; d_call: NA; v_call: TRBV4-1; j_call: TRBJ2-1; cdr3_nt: TGCGCCAGCAGCCAAGCGGGGACGGTCAATGAGCAGTTCTTC; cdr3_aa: CASSQAGTVNEQFF
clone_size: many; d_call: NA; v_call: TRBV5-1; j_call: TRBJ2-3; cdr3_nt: TGCGCCAGCAGCTTGACGGATCGAGGGGGCACAGATACGCAGTATTTT; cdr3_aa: CASSLTDRGGTDTQYF
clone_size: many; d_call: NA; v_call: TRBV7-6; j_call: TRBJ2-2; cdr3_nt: TGTGCCAGCAGCTTAATTTCGTCCCGAGTAGAGCTGTTTTTT; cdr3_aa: CASSLISSRVELFF
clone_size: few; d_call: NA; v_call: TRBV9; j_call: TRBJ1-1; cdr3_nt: TGTGCCAGCAGCTCGGAGGGACTGAACACTGAAGCTTTCTTT; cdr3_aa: CASSSEGLNTEAFF